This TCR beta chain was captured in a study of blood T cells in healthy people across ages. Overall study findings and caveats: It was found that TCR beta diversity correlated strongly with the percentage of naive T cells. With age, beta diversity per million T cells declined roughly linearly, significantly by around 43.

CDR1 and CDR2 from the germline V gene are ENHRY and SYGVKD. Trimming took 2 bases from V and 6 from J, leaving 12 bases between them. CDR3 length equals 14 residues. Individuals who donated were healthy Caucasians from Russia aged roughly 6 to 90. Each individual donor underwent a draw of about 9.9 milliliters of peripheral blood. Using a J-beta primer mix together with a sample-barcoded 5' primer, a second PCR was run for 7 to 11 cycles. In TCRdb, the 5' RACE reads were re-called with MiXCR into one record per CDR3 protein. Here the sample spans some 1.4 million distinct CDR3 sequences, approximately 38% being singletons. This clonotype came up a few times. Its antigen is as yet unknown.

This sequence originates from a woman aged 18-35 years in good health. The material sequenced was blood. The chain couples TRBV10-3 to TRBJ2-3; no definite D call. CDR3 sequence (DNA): TGTGCCATCAGTGAGCGGCTGGCTCAGGATACGCAGTATTTT. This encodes CAISERLAQDTQYF.